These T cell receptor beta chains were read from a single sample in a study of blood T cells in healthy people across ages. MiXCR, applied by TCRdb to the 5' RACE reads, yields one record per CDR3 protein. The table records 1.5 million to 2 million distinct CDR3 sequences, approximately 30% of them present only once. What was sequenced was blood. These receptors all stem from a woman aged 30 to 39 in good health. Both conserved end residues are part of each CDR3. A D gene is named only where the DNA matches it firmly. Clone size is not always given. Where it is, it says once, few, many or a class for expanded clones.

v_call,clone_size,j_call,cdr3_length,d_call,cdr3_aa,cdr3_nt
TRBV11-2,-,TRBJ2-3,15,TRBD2,CASSLRGGLTDTQYF,TGTGCCAGCAGCTTACGGGGGGGCCTAACAGATACGCAGTATTTT
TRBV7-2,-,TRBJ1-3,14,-,CASSSQSCGNTIYF,TGTGCCAGCAGCTCCCAGAGCTGTGGAAACACCATATATTTT
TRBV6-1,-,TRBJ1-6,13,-,CASSESSYSPLHF,TGTGCCAGCAGTGAGTCTTCTTATTCACCCCTCCACTTT
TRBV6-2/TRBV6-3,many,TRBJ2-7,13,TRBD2,CASSYGLASEQYF,TGTGCCAGCAGTTACGGACTAGCGAGTGAGCAGTACTTC
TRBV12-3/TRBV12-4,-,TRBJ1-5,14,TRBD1,CASSTHRGGQPQHF,TGTGCCAGCAGCACGCACAGGGGAGGGCAGCCCCAGCATTTT
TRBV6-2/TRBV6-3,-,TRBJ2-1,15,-,CASSVLASPYNEQFF,TGTGCCAGCAGCGTCCTTGCCTCCCCTTACAATGAGCAGTTCTTC
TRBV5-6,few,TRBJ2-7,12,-,CASSLWLYEQYF,TGTGCCAGCAGCTTGTGGCTCTACGAGCAGTACTTC
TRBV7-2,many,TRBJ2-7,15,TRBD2,CASSLRSTSASEQYF,TGTGCCAGCAGCTTACGGAGTACTAGCGCGTCCGAGCAGTACTTC
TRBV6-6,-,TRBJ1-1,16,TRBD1,CASSYPMDRKNTEAFF,TGTGCCAGCAGTTACCCCATGGACAGGAAAAACACTGAAGCTTTCTTT
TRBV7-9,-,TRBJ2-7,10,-,CARHKDEQYF,TGTGCCAGACACAAAGACGAGCAGTACTTC
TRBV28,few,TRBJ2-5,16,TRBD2,CASSLIRRGGMETQYF,TGTGCCAGCAGTTTAATCCGTCGCGGGGGTATGGAGACCCAGTACTTC
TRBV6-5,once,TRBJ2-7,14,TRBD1,CASSNRQGSYEQYF,TGTGCCAGCAGTAATCGACAGGGGTCCTACGAGCAGTACTTC
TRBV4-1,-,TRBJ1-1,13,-,CASSQQTDTEAFF,TGCGCCAGCAGCCAACAAACGGACACTGAAGCTTTCTTT
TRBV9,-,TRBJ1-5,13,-,CASSVQGWGPQHF,TGTGCCAGCAGCGTCCAGGGGTGGGGGCCCCAGCATTTT
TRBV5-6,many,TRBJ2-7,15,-,CASSFGGGSSYEQYF,TGTGCCAGCAGCTTTGGCGGCGGCAGCTCCTACGAGCAGTACTTC
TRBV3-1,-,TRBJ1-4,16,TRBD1,CASSASRQGGLGKLFF,TGTGCCAGCAGCGCATCCCGACAGGGGGGCTTAGGGAAACTGTTTTTT
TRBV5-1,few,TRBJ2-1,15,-,CASSFTTGTFNEQFF,TGCGCCAGCAGCTTTACCACCGGGACTTTCAATGAGCAGTTCTTC
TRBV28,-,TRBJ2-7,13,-,CASSLRFPYEQYF,TGTGCCAGCAGTCTAAGGTTCCCCTACGAGCAGTACTTC
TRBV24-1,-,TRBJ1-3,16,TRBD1,CATSDTRTGSGNTIYF,TGTGCCACCAGTGATACCCGGACAGGGTCTGGAAACACCATATATTTT
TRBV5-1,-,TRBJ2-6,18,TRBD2,CASSLGTSGMGGANVLTF,TGCGCCAGCAGCTTGGGAACTAGCGGGATGGGTGGGGCCAACGTCCTGACTTTC
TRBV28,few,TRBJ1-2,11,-,CATLGASGYTF,TGTGCCACTCTTGGGGCGAGTGGCTACACCTTC
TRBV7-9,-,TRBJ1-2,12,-,CASSPVREGYTF,TGTGCCAGCAGCCCGGTCCGGGAGGGCTACACCTTC
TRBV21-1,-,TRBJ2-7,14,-,CASLGAGGRYEQYF,TGTGCCAGCCTAGGGGCAGGGGGTAGGTACGAGCAGTACTTC
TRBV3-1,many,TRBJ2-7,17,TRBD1,CASSQDLPGQGPYEQYF,TGTGCCAGCAGCCAAGATCTACCGGGACAGGGTCCCTACGAGCAGTACTTC
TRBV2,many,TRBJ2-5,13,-,CASSETGRETQYF,TGTGCCAGCAGTGAAACAGGGCGGGAGACCCAGTACTTC
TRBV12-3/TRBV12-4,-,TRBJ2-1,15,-,CASSPLGTSKREQFF,TGTGCCAGCAGCCCTCTCGGGACCTCGAAGCGAGAGCAGTTCTTC
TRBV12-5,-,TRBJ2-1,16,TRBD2,CASGLTRLAGVNEQFF,TGTGCTAGTGGTTTGACGCGACTAGCGGGAGTCAATGAGCAGTTCTTC
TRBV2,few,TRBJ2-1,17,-,CASSEAGSGASYNEQFF,TGTGCCAGCAGTGAAGCGGGCTCAGGGGCCTCCTACAATGAGCAGTTCTTC
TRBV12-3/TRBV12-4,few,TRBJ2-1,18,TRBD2,CASSLLNLAGVLSNEQFF,TGTGCCAGCAGTTTACTAAACCTAGCGGGAGTCCTTAGCAATGAGCAGTTCTTC
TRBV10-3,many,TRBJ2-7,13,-,CAISDRVHYEQYF,TGTGCCATCAGTGATAGGGTACACTACGAGCAGTACTTC
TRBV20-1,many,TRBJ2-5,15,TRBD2,CSARGSSGGLETQYF,TGCAGTGCTAGAGGGAGTAGCGGGGGCCTAGAGACCCAGTACTTC
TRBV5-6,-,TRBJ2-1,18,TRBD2,CASSWGLAGGSSYNEQFF,TGTGCCAGCAGCTGGGGACTAGCGGGAGGGAGCTCCTACAATGAGCAGTTCTTC
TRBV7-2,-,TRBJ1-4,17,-,CASSLAGGLGGGGKLFF,TGTGCCAGCAGCTTAGCTGGAGGATTGGGGGGGGGCGGTAAACTGTTTTTT
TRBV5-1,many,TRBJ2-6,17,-,CASSLTGERSGANVLTF,TGCGCCAGCAGCTTGACGGGCGAGCGATCAGGGGCCAACGTCCTGACTTTC
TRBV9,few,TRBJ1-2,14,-,CASSVNDVGYGYTF,TGTGCCAGCAGCGTAAATGACGTAGGCTATGGCTACACCTTC
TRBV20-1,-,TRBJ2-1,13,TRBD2,CSARIGLAGSQFF,TGCAGTGCTAGAATAGGACTAGCGGGGTCGCAGTTCTTC
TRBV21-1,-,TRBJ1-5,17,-,CASSWRGQEDNNQPQHF,TGTGCCAGCAGCTGGAGGGGACAGGAGGATAACAATCAGCCCCAGCATTTT
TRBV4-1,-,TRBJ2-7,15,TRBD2,CAGSRMGGGPYEQYF,TGCGCCGGCAGCCGGATGGGCGGGGGACCCTACGAGCAGTACTTC
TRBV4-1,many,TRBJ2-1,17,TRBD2,CASSQAGTSGRNNEQFF,TGCGCCAGCAGCCAAGCCGGGACTAGCGGGAGGAACAATGAGCAGTTCTTC
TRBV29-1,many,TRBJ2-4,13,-,CSVVWGSKNIQYF,TGCAGCGTTGTCTGGGGGTCCAAAAACATTCAGTACTTC
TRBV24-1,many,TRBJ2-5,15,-,CATSDFPGFQETQYF,TGTGCCACCAGTGATTTTCCGGGGTTTCAAGAGACCCAGTACTTC
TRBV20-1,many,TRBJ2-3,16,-,CSARAAGGTSTDTQYF,TGCAGTGCTAGAGCTGCTGGCGGAACTAGCACAGATACGCAGTATTTT
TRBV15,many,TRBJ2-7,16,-,CATSRRDGTFFYEQYF,TGTGCCACCAGCAGAAGGGACGGGACGTTTTTCTACGAGCAGTACTTC
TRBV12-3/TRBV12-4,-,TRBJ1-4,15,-,CASSLGGALREKLFF,TGTGCCAGCAGCCTGGGGGGGGCGCTGAGGGAAAAACTGTTTTTT
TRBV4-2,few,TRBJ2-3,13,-,CASSRILTDTQYF,TGTGCCAGCAGCCGCATCCTCACAGATACGCAGTATTTT
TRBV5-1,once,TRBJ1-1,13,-,CASGHPSPAEAFF,TGCGCCAGCGGCCATCCTTCGCCGGCTGAAGCTTTCTTT
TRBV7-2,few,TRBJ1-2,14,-,CASSLGPSPYGYTF,TGTGCCAGCAGCTTAGGTCCGTCACCGTATGGCTACACCTTC
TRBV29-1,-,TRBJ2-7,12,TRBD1,CSVEWTGREQYF,TGCAGCGTTGAGTGGACAGGGCGCGAGCAGTACTTC
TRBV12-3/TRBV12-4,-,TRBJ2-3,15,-,CASTKGRDGTDAQYF,TGTGCCAGCACCAAGGGACGAGACGGCACAGATGCGCAGTATTTT
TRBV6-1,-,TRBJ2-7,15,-,CASSDGVQPYNEQYF,TGTGCCAGCAGTGACGGGGTGCAGCCCTACAATGAGCAGTACTTC
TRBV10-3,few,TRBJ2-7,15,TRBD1,CAISEKGAGSWEQYF,TGTGCCATCAGTGAGAAGGGGGCAGGCTCGTGGGAGCAGTACTTC
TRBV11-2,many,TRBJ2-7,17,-,CASSLGRGLGRSYEQYF,TGTGCCAGCAGCTTAGGCAGGGGCCTAGGTCGTTCCTACGAGCAGTACTTC
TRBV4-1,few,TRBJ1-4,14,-,CASNLQATNEKLFF,TGCGCCAGCAACCTACAGGCAACTAATGAAAAACTGTTTTTT
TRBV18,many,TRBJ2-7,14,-,CASSPPGVSYEQYF,TGTGCCAGCAGTCCCCCGGGGGTCTCCTACGAGCAGTACTTC
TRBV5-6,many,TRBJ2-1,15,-,CASSLAILGDNEQFF,TGTGCCAGCAGCTTGGCCATACTCGGGGACAATGAGCAGTTCTTC